The 24 T cell receptor beta chains presented below share a single source sample, sequenced in a study of blood T cell repertoires in COVID-19 (TCRdb year 2020). Library construction relied on the immunoSEQ multiplex PCR assay. The immuneACCESS repertoire file appears here via TCRdb, limited to in-frame rearrangements. These files lack a portion of the clones; in checked studies, under half of the deficit traces to unresolved V genes, and the cause of the others is not known. Recorded for this sample are hundreds of thousands of clones; approximately 85% of them occurred a single time. 2.2% of the sample rests with the top ten. Sequencing was done on a sample of PBMCs or T cells enriched from blood (not recorded which). The receptors derive from a man between 25 and 39 years old who had recovered from COVID-19.

The chain carries TRBV7-8 and TRBJ2-2; D call uncertain. V lost 5 bases and J 5 bases, leaving 9 bases between the germline ends. This CDR3 comprises 13 residues. Germline V gene lookup returns CDR1 SGHVS and CDR2 FQNEAQ. DNA of the CDR3: TGTGCCAGCAGCCGTCGAGAAACCGGGGAGCTGTTTTTT. This gives the protein CASSRRETGELFF.

The chain uses TRBV19 and TRBJ1-5, with TRBD1 matching over 7 bases. Germline CDR1 and CDR2: LNHDA and SQIVND (reference sequence). This CDR3 region has 13 residues. The trim removed 7 bases at V and 11 bases at J, leaving 11 bases unmatched. CDR3 in amino acids: CASNSGQLVSQHF. CDR3 sequence (DNA): TGTGCCAGTAATTCGGGACAGCTTGTCTCCCAGCATTTT.

The rearrangement joins TRBV5-4 to TRBJ2-5; 13 nucleotides agree with TRBD2. Germline V gives CDR1 SGHNT, CDR2 YYREEE (reference sequence). This CDR3 is built from 16 residues. The junction had 1 base not matched to a gene; V was cut back by 0 bases and J by 2 bases. The CDR3 DNA follows: TGTGCCAGCAGCTTGGGGGGACTAGCGGGACAAGAGACCCAGTACTTC. It yields the protein CASSLGGLAGQETQYF.

The CDR3 here is CASSSRTSGWDEQFF. The CDR3 DNA sequence: TGTGCCAGCAGCTCAAGGACTAGCGGGTGGGATGAGCAGTTCTTC. The chain is built from TRBV7-9 and TRBJ2-1, with 11 bases fitting TRBD2. CDR1 is SEHNR, CDR2 FQNEAQ, per germline (reference sequence). The CDR3 has 15 residues. Trimming cost V 4 bases and J 8 bases; bases outside gene matches: 7.

This clone was seen more than once but under ten times. V and J are TRBV7-8 and TRBJ1-2; D not resolved. The CDR3 extends over 14 amino acids. Per germline, CDR1 SGHVS and CDR2 FQNEAQ. Trimming left V 3 bases short and J 4 bases short, with 12 bases between. The CDR3 reads CASSFQTASYGYTF. The CDR3 DNA follows: TGTGCCAGCAGCTTCCAGACGGCTAGCTATGGCTACACCTTC.

The chain uses TRBV7-2 and TRBJ2-4; tentatively, D is TRBD1 (5 bases). The V gene's germline CDR1 is SGHTA and CDR2 FQGNSA. The CDR3 covers 17 residues. Trimming removed 3 bases from V and 7 bases from J, with 22 bases in between. The CDR3 DNA reads TGTGCCAGCAGCTTCTCGACAGCCTTTACTCGCCCCAACATTCAGTACTTC. This translates into CASSFSTAFTRPNIQYF.

The rearrangement joins TRBV27 to TRBJ1-3; 7 positions match TRBD1. Germline trimming cut 5 bases from V and 4 bases from J; bases unmatched to any gene: 8. This CDR3 has 15 residues. CDR1 and CDR2 from the germline V gene are MNHEY and SMNVEV (reference sequence). The CDR3 nucleotides read TGTGCCAGCAGTCCTCAGACAGGGTTCGGAAACACCATATATTTT. This sequence encodes CASSPQTGFGNTIYF.

The chain joins TRBV5-1 to TRBJ2-5; TRBD2 might be the D (7 bases). The V gene lost 7 bases and the J gene lost 6 bases, with 25 bases spanning the gap. The CDR3 runs to 16 residues. CDR1 and CDR2 from the germline V gene are SGHRS and YFSETQ. As DNA, the CDR3 is TGCGCCAGCTCCTCGGGGGGCGGGGGCTTGTCGAAGACCCAGTACTTC. Residues: CASSSGGGGLSKTQYF.

The chain combines TRBV14 with TRBJ1-2; 9 bases agree with TRBD1. Per the germline V gene, CDR1 is SGHDN and CDR2 is FVKESK. The J segment lost 3 bases and the V segment lost 0 bases, leaving 11 bases of the junction unmatched. The CDR3 totals 18 residues. The CDR3, as DNA: TGTGCCAGCAGCCAAGAAGAGGGTGGACAGGGGTTAGACTATGGCTACACCTTC. Its translation: CASSQEEGGQGLDYGYTF.

The genes are TRBV7-2 and TRBJ1-3; the match to TRBD1 covers 7 bases. Trimming took 5 bases from V and 3 from J; bases not matched to a gene: 7. CDR1 and CDR2 (germline): SGHTA, FQGNSA. The CDR3 spans 15 residues. This chain's CDR3 is CASSPGTAHGNTIYF. The CDR3 DNA follows: TGTGCCAGCAGCCCCGGGACAGCTCATGGAAACACCATATATTTT.

Of note for this clone: The sample has other DNA sequences that encode this CDR3 too. This chain connects TRBV7-9 to TRBJ2-3; the D gene is possibly TRBD1 (5 bases). The CDR3 is 14 residues long. Germline V lookup: CDR1 SEHNR, CDR2 FQNEAQ (reference sequence). Trimming left V 0 bases short and J 3 bases short, with 7 bases between. The CDR3, as DNA: TGTGCCAGCAGCTTAGCAGGGGTTACAGATACGCAGTATTTT. Protein product: CASSLAGVTDTQYF.

This chain uses TRBV5-1 with TRBJ2-2, with D unclear. The V end was cut by 6 bases, the J end by 0 bases, with 6 bases between. Germline V lookup: CDR1 SGHRS, CDR2 YFSETQ. This CDR3 contains 13 residues. The CDR3 region has the DNA TGCGCCAGCAAACAAACGAACACCGGGGAGCTGTTTTTT. This encodes CASKQTNTGELFF.

The chain's CDR3 is CASSGDREGGLYGYTF. For the CDR3, the DNA is TGTGCCAGCAGTGGGGACAGGGAGGGGGGTTTGTATGGCTACACCTTC. This sequence joins TRBV25-1 and TRBJ1-2, with TRBD1 identical over 9 bases. CDR1 and CDR2 (germline): MGHDK, SYGVNS. The J segment lost 5 bases and the V segment lost 4 bases, leaving 11 bases of the junction unmatched. This CDR3 has 16 residues.

The CDR3, as DNA: TGTGCCAGCAGCGTAGTGGCTAGCGGGGGTTATGTTGAGCAGTTCTTC. Protein: CASSVVASGGYVEQFF. V gene TRBV9 combines with J gene TRBJ2-1, with TRBD2 matching 10 bases. Losses at the gene ends were 0 bases for V and 9 bases for J; bases not matched to a gene: 9. Per the germline V gene, CDR1 is SGDLS and CDR2 is YYNGEE. CDR3 length: 16 amino acids.

This clone came up a few times. The chain recombines TRBV4-2 with TRBJ1-1, with TRBD1 as a possible D gene (5 bases). V was shortened by 0 bases and J by 1 base, with 15 bases between the two germline ends. Germline assignment: CDR1 LGHNA and CDR2 YNFKEQ. CDR3 size: 17 residues. For the CDR3, the DNA is TGTGCCAGCAGCCAAGATGCGATAGGGGAGGGGAACACTGAAGCTTTCTTT. Protein sequence: CASSQDAIGEGNTEAFF.

The V and J genes are TRBV11-2 and TRBJ2-1; D is perhaps TRBD2 (6 bases). V lost 0 bases to trimming and J lost 10 bases, with 16 bases between them. From germline, CDR1 is SGHAT and CDR2 FQNNGV. The CDR3 covers 15 residues. The CDR3 loop is CASSLDLARGWEQFF. The CDR3 nucleotides are TGTGCCAGCAGCTTAGATCTTGCACGGGGGTGGGAGCAGTTCTTC. Variable domain in full (rest from reference TRBV11-2 and TRBJ2-1): EAGVAQSPRYKIIEKRQSVAFWCNPISGHATLYWYQQILGQGPKLLIQFQNNGVVDDSQLPKDRFSAERLKGVDSTLKIQPAKLEDSAVYLCASSLDLARGWEQFFGPGTRLTVL.

The V gene is TRBV4-3, the J gene TRBJ2-7, with D maybe TRBD1 (5 bases). Trimming cost V 1 base and J 4 bases, with 14 bases left between them. Germline V gene data show CDR1 as LGHNA and CDR2 as YSLEER. The CDR3 contains 15 residues. CDR3 sequence reads: CASSQGPGKGYEQYF. The CDR3 region has the DNA TGCGCCAGCAGCCAAGGCCCAGGGAAGGGTTACGAGCAGTACTTC.

Concerning this clone: At one boundary the junction diverges from the germline segment, which might be a read error. The chain has TRBV12-3 or TRBV12-4 and TRBJ2-7; D not resolved. The CDR3 covers 13 residues. The CDR3 is CASSLERSSEQYF. The CDR3 DNA sequence: TGTGCCAGCAGTTTAGAACGGTCCTCCGAGCAGTACTTC.

This clone was detected once. This rearrangement joins TRBV4-1 to TRBJ1-1, with 11 bases identical to TRBD1. The V gene end was trimmed by 3 bases and the J gene end by 4 bases; junction bases not matched to a gene: 1. The CDR3 consists of 14 residues. Germline values: CDR1 MGHRA, CDR2 YSYEKL. The CDR3 DNA reads as TGCGCCAGCAGCCACGGGACAGGGGGCACTGAAGCTTTCTTT. This sequence encodes CASSHGTGGTEAFF.

The V and J genes are TRBV4-3 and TRBJ2-3, with 11 bases fitting TRBD2. Germline assignment: CDR1 LGHNA and CDR2 YSLEER. The CDR3 consists of 18 residues. Trimming cost V 1 base and J 10 bases; bases outside gene matches: 16. The CDR3 is CASSQAGGWLAGGPAQYF. In nucleotides, the CDR3 is TGCGCCAGCAGCCAAGCCGGAGGGTGGCTAGCGGGGGGACCTGCGCAGTATTTT.

The chain uses TRBV27 and TRBJ1-4; D is possibly TRBD1 (5 bases). The CDR3 consists of 14 residues. In germline, CDR1 is MNHEY, CDR2 SMNVEV (reference sequence). V lost 6 bases to trimming and J lost 2 bases, with 10 bases between them. CDR3 in DNA: TGTGCCAGCAGGCAGGGTACCACTAATGAAAAACTGTTTTTT. Its translation is CASRQGTTNEKLFF.

V is TRBV5-4 and J is TRBJ1-1; possible D gene TRBD1, 5 bases. Trimming cost V 2 bases and J 2 bases, with 10 bases left between them. The CDR3 has 14 residues. CDR1 is SGHNT, CDR2 YYREEE, per germline (reference sequence). The CDR3 loop is CASSFFTGNTEAFF. CDR3 bases: TGTGCCAGCAGCTTTTTCACAGGAAACACTGAAGCTTTCTTT. The full variable domain, its missing parts supplied by reference TRBV5-4 and TRBJ1-1, is ETGVTQSPTHLIKTRGQQVTLRCSSQSGHNTVSWYQQALGQGPQFIFQYYREEENGRGNFPPRFSGLQFPNYSSELNVNALELDDSALYLCASSFFTGNTEAFFGQGTRLTVV.

V gene TRBV7-6 combines with J gene TRBJ2-3; 7 positions agree with TRBD2. V shed 2 bases and J 7 bases; nucleotides not matched to a gene: 6. The length of the CDR3 is 14 residues. Germline values: CDR1 SGHVS, CDR2 FNYEAQ. CDR3: CASSLSLAIHTQYF. The CDR3 region has the DNA TGTGCCAGCAGCTTATCACTAGCGATACATACGCAGTATTTT.

The V gene is TRBV6-2 or TRBV6-3, the J gene TRBJ1-1; 9 bases agree with TRBD1. The ends lost 2 bases at V and 5 bases at J; junction bases unmatched: 6. This CDR3 is built from 15 residues. In germline, CDR1 is MNHEY, CDR2 SVGEGT. DNA for the CDR3: TGTGCCAGCAGTTACGCGGGACAGGGTAGAACTGAAGCTTTCTTT. Protein product: CASSYAGQGRTEAFF.